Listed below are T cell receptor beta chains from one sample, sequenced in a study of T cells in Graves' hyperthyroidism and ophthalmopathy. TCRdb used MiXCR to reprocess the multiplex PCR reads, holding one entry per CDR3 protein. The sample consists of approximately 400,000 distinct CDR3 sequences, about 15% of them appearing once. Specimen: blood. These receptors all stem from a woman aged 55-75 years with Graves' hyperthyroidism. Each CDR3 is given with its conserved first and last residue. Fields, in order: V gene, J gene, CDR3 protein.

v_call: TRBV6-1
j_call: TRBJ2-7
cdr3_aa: CASRNTPTEYEQYF

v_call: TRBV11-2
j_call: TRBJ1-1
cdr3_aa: CASSLGWATEAFF

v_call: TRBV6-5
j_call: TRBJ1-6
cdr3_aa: CASSYSRVVGSPLHF

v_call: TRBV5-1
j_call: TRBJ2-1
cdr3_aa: CASSPWEGYNEQFF

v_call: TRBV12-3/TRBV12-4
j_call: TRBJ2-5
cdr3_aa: CASLRGSQETQYF

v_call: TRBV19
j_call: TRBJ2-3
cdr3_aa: CASSIGRDTQYF

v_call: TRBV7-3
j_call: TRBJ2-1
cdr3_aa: CASLQGGLTYNEQFF

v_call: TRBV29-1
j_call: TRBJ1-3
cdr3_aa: CSAGAGSSGNTIYF

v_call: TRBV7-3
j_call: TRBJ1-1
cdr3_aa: CASSQLGLTEAFF

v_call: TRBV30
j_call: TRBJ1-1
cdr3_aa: CAWSLHQNTEAFF

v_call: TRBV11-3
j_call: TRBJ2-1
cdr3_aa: CASSVRTSGRGEQFF

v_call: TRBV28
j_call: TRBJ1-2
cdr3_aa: CASSLPHGSGALYGYTF